The 30 T cell receptor beta chains below were found in one sample sequenced in a study of blood T cell repertoires in COVID-19. TCRdb's table, derived via immunoSEQ multiplex PCR, lists solely in-frame clones and lacks some. Among roughly 250,000 clones listed, 83% were seen once. Sequenced input: peripheral blood. These TCRs come from a human donor in a cohort sampled during active COVID-19.

DNA of the CDR3: TGTGCCAGCAGCGTGTTGGGACATGACCAAGAGACCCAGTACTTC. It codes for CASSVLGHDQETQYF. The chain employs TRBV9 and TRBJ2-5; D possibly corresponds to TRBD1 (6 bases). Germline loops: CDR1 SGDLS, CDR2 YYNGEE. The CDR3 extends over 15 amino acids. Trimming pared 2 bases from V and 0 bases from J, leaving 11 bases between.

V is TRBV5-1 and J is TRBJ2-3; 7 positions match TRBD2. The junction had 6 bases not matched to a gene; V was cut back by 4 bases and J by 4 bases. There are 14 residues in the CDR3. CDR1 and CDR2 (germline): SGHRS, YFSETQ. CDR3 in DNA: TGCGCCAGCAGCATCAGGGAGGGAGCAGATACGCAGTATTTT. Amino acids: CASSIREGADTQYF.

The V and J genes are TRBV9 and TRBJ1-5, with 9 nucleotides matching TRBD1. The V gene end was trimmed by 4 bases and the J gene end by 7 bases; junction bases not matched to a gene: 6. Germline CDR1 reads SGDLS; CDR2 reads YYNGEE. The length of the CDR3 is 14 residues. The CDR3 DNA reads as TGTGCCAGCAGCCCCCACAGGGGGCAACAGCCCCAGCATTTT. This translates into CASSPHRGQQPQHF.

The chain employs TRBV19 and TRBJ2-1; 10 nucleotides match TRBD2. CDR3 length: 16 amino acids. V was clipped by 0 bases and J by 5 bases; unmatched bases: 4. The germline V gene has CDR1 LNHDA and CDR2 SQIVND (reference sequence). The CDR3 protein is CASSIERGLADNEQFF. The CDR3 DNA is TGTGCCAGTAGTATAGAAAGAGGACTAGCGGACAATGAGCAGTTCTTC.

The rearrangement uses TRBV7-2 and TRBJ2-2; TRBD1 might be the D (5 bases). CDR3 size: 14 residues. The germline V gene has CDR1 SGHTA and CDR2 FQGNSA. Between the trimmed V and J ends, which lost 2 bases and 4 bases, there was a span of 8 bases. The CDR3 reads CASSLLRGTGELFF. The CDR3 nucleotides are TGTGCCAGCAGCTTACTTAGGGGCACCGGGGAGCTGTTTTTT.

J is TRBJ2-3 and V is TRBV28; the D gene is possibly TRBD1 (6 bases). Between the trimmed V and J ends, which lost 1 base and 6 bases, there was a span of 11 bases. CDR3 length: 14 residues. Germline CDR1 MDHEN, CDR2 SYDVKM. CDR3 sequence: CASSLSGDADTQYF. Written as DNA, the CDR3 is TGTGCCAGCAGTTTATCAGGGGATGCGGATACGCAGTATTTT.

The J gene is TRBJ1-6, the V gene TRBV7-9; 8 positions match TRBD1. The CDR3 is 16 amino acids. The germline V gene has CDR1 SEHNR and CDR2 FQNEAQ (reference sequence). Unmatched junction bases numbered 6, after V lost 1 base and J lost 7 bases. Here the CDR3 reads CASSLDGGQGNSPLHF. Here the CDR3 DNA reads TGTGCCAGCAGCTTAGACGGAGGACAGGGAAATTCACCCCTCCACTTT. The whole variable domain, filled in from reference TRBV7-9 and TRBJ1-6, reads DTGVSQNPRHKITKRGQNVTFRCDPISEHNRLYWYRQTLGQGPEFLTYFQNEAQLEKSRLLSDRFSAERPKGSFSTLEIQRTEQGDSAMYLCASSLDGGQGNSPLHFGNGTRLTVT.

The chain joins TRBV30 to TRBJ2-3, with unresolved D. CDR3 length: 13 residues. V was pared by 0 bases and J by 5 bases, with 9 bases between. CDR1 GTSNPN and CDR2 SVGIG come from the germline V gene (reference sequence). The CDR3 sequence: CAWSVRERDTQYF. The DNA for the CDR3 is TGTGCCTGGAGTGTAAGAGAAAGAGATACGCAGTATTTT.

The V gene is TRBV30, the J gene TRBJ1-5; 11 bases agree with TRBD1. With V trimmed by 7 bases and J by 7 bases, 6 bases remained unmatched. Germline V gene lookup returns CDR1 GTSNPN and CDR2 SVGIG (reference sequence). The CDR3 extends over 13 amino acids. The CDR3 DNA reads as TGTGCCTACACGGGACAGGGGGACCAGCCCCAGCATTTT. Translated: CAYTGQGDQPQHF.

The chain is built from TRBV6-5 and TRBJ2-3, with unresolved D. Germline loops: CDR1 MNHEY, CDR2 SVGAGI. Trimming removed 5 bases from V and 3 bases from J, with 9 bases in between. The CDR3 length is 13 residues. CDR3 in amino acids: CASSPLRTDTQYF. CDR3 nucleotides: TGTGCCAGCAGTCCCTTGAGGACAGATACGCAGTATTTT.

V usage is TRBV7-9 and J usage is TRBJ1-5; D gene ambiguous. V lost 1 base, J lost 2 bases, and 12 bases lay in between. CDR1 is SEHNR and CDR2 is FQNEAQ in the germline V gene (reference sequence). The CDR3 sequence is 16 residues long. In DNA form, the CDR3 reads TGTGCCAGCAGCTTAGGAGGAGGGAGACGCAATCAGCCCCAGCATTTT. Translation: CASSLGGGRRNQPQHF. The whole variable domain, filled in from reference TRBV7-9 and TRBJ1-5, reads DTGVSQNPRHKITKRGQNVTFRCDPISEHNRLYWYRQTLGQGPEFLTYFQNEAQLEKSRLLSDRFSAERPKGSFSTLEIQRTEQGDSAMYLCASSLGGGRRNQPQHFGDGTRLSIL.

This clone was found once. The CDR3 DNA follows: TGCAGCGTTGAAAAACCCAGGGGGGAACTGTTTTTT. Translating it yields CSVEKPRGELFF. The J gene is TRBJ1-4, the V gene TRBV29-1; 7 positions agree with TRBD1. Germline V lookup: CDR1 SQVTM, CDR2 ANQGSEA. J was trimmed by 12 bases and V by 2 bases; bases with no gene match: 6. The CDR3 runs 12 residues.

This chain uses TRBV3-1 (or the pseudogene TRBV3-2) with TRBJ2-1, with D maybe TRBD2 (5 bases). Germline V gene data show CDR1 as LGHDT and CDR2 as YNNKEL (reference sequence). The V end was cut by 1 base, the J end by 6 bases, with 13 bases between. This CDR3 has 15 amino acids. CDR3 nucleotides: TGTGCCAGCAGCCAAGGATTGGCGGGCCTCAATGAGCAGTTCTTC. Protein product: CASSQGLAGLNEQFF.

This chain joins TRBV11-1 and TRBJ2-7; unclear D gene. Deletions cut 2 bases from V and 2 bases from J, with 10 bases between. Germline values: CDR1 SGHAT, CDR2 FQDESV (reference sequence). The CDR3 covers 14 residues. CDR3: CASSLQTGAYEQYF. CDR3 DNA: TGTGCCAGCAGCTTACAGACGGGTGCCTACGAGCAGTACTTC.

This clone appeared many times. The rearrangement uses TRBV14 and TRBJ2-7, with 9 bases identical to TRBD1. The ends lost 2 bases at V and 5 bases at J; junction bases unmatched: 7. Looked up from germline, CDR1 is SGHDN and CDR2 is FVKESK. This CDR3 is built from 15 residues. The CDR3 DNA sequence: TGTGCCAGCAGCCAATGGACGGGACAGGGAAACGAGCAGTACTTC. Its translation is CASSQWTGQGNEQYF.

This chain connects TRBV5-1 to TRBJ2-7; TRBD1 matches 8 bases. The CDR3 consists of 14 residues. CDR1 is SGHRS, CDR2 YFSETQ, per germline. V shed 1 base, J shed 3 bases, and the junction held 3 bases outside the gene matches. CDR3 amino acids: CASSLQGADYEQYF. CDR3 in DNA: TGCGCCAGCAGCTTGCAGGGGGCTGACTACGAGCAGTACTTC. The full variable domain, its missing parts supplied by reference TRBV5-1 and TRBJ2-7, is KAGVTQTPRYLIKTRGQQVTLSCSPISGHRSVSWYQQTPGQGLQFLFEYFSETQRNKGNFPGRFSGRQFSNSRSEMNVSTLELGDSALYLCASSLQGADYEQYFGPGTRLTVT.

The rearrangement uses TRBV3-1 (or the pseudogene TRBV3-2) and TRBJ2-1; 7 bases agree with TRBD2. J gave up 10 bases and V 4 bases, and 4 bases lay outside the gene matches. CDR3 length: 12 residues. Germline CDR1 LGHDT, CDR2 YNNKEL (reference sequence). The CDR3 bases are TGTGCCAGCAGCCCGGGGGGTTACGAGCAGTTCTTC. Translating it yields CASSPGGYEQFF.

The sample holds a few counts of this clone. This chain connects TRBV11-2 to TRBJ2-7; 10 nucleotides agree with TRBD2. J lost 2 bases, V lost 2 bases, and 15 bases had no gene match. Germline CDR1 is SGHAT and CDR2 is FQNNGV. The CDR3 spans 19 residues. The CDR3 sequence: CASSLRASGSGGRAYEQYF. CDR3 nucleotide sequence: TGTGCCAGCAGCTTAAGGGCTAGCGGGAGTGGGGGCCGGGCCTACGAGCAGTACTTC.

The chain combines TRBV5-5 with TRBJ2-3; 7 bases match TRBD1. The CDR3 contains 13 residues. The ends lost 6 bases at V and 4 bases at J; junction bases unmatched: 5. Per germline, CDR1 SGHKS and CDR2 YYEKEE (reference sequence). The CDR3 sequence: CASNRDRADTQYF. The CDR3 DNA is TGTGCCAGCAACCGGGACAGAGCAGATACGCAGTATTTT.

The V gene is TRBV5-1, the J gene TRBJ2-6, with D perhaps matching TRBD1 (5 bases). Trimming cost V 4 bases and J 1 base, with 9 bases left between them. The CDR3 totals 15 residues. Germline assignment: CDR1 SGHRS and CDR2 YFSETQ. The CDR3 region is CASSPTGSGANVLTF. CDR3 coding DNA: TGCGCCAGCAGCCCTACAGGATCTGGGGCCAACGTCCTGACTTTC.

CDR3 coding DNA: TGTGCCTGGAGTGTGATGGGGGAGGGTTATGGCTACACCTTC. It codes for CAWSVMGEGYGYTF. This chain uses TRBV30 with TRBJ1-2, with D possibly matching TRBD1 (5 bases). CDR1 is GTSNPN and CDR2 is SVGIG in the germline V gene (reference sequence). The germline V and J ends were trimmed by 0 bases and 5 bases, with 13 bases remaining between them. The length of the CDR3 is 14 residues.

The chain carries TRBV5-8 and TRBJ1-5; D is undetermined. This CDR3 is built from 15 residues. The germline V gene encodes CDR1 SGHTS and CDR2 YDEGEE. V lost 4 bases and J lost 3, with 14 bases in between. Here the CDR3 DNA reads TGTGCCAGCAGCCACGGGTCTTCGTACAATCAGCCCCAGCATTTT. Amino acid sequence: CASSHGSSYNQPQHF.

J is TRBJ1-5 and V is TRBV5-5; D gene unclear. Trimming cost V 5 bases and J 4 bases, with 10 bases left between them. Germline V gene lookup returns CDR1 SGHKS and CDR2 YYEKEE (reference sequence). The CDR3 covers 13 residues. For the CDR3, the DNA is TGTGCCAGCAGTCATCAGGAAAATCAGCCCCAGCATTTT. Translated: CASSHQENQPQHF.

This clone was seen a single time. V gene TRBV5-1 combines with J gene TRBJ2-4; D is undetermined. Trimming pared 1 base from V and 8 bases from J, leaving 13 bases between. Germline-derived CDR1 and CDR2 are SGHRS and YFSETQ. CDR3 length: 14 residues. CDR3 amino acids: CASSLTDLLDIQYF. Written as DNA, the CDR3 is TGCGCCAGCAGCTTGACTGATCTCCTGGACATTCAGTACTTC.

The rearrangement joins TRBV7-9 to TRBJ1-1; D gene uncertain. V was cut by 2 bases and J by 4 bases, with 11 bases left in between. CDR3 length equals 14 residues. Germline V gene sequence: CDR1 SEHNR, CDR2 FQNEAQ (reference sequence). Here the CDR3 reads CASSLNPAVTEAFF. The CDR3 bases are TGTGCCAGCAGCTTAAATCCTGCAGTCACTGAAGCTTTCTTT. Drawing the rest from reference TRBV7-9 and TRBJ1-1, the complete variable domain is DTGVSQNPRHKITKRGQNVTFRCDPISEHNRLYWYRQTLGQGPEFLTYFQNEAQLEKSRLLSDRFSAERPKGSFSTLEIQRTEQGDSAMYLCASSLNPAVTEAFFGQGTRLTVV.

The chain employs TRBV19 and TRBJ1-5; D possibly corresponds to TRBD1 (5 bases). Trimming took 5 bases from V and 7 from J, leaving 18 bases between them. This CDR3 has 15 amino acids. The germline V gene has CDR1 LNHDA and CDR2 SQIVND (reference sequence). CDR3 bases: TGTGCCAGTAGTCTTCAGGGTCCTCCAGGACAGCCCCAGCATTTT. Translation: CASSLQGPPGQPQHF. Based on the CDR3 plus reference TRBV19 and TRBJ1-5, the full variable domain is DGGITQSPKYLFRKEGQNVTLSCEQNLNHDAMYWYRQDPGQGLRLIYYSQIVNDFQKGDIAEGYSVSREKKESFPLTVTSAQKNPTAFYLCASSLQGPPGQPQHFGDGTRLSIL.

The chain joins TRBV19 to TRBJ2-7; perhaps TRBD1 as D (6 bases). V lost 3 bases and J 5 bases, leaving 17 bases between the germline ends. The CDR3 length is 15 residues. CDR1 and CDR2 from the germline V gene are LNHDA and SQIVND (reference sequence). The CDR3 sequence is CASSIQPGHVHEQYF. In nucleotides, the CDR3 is TGTGCCAGTAGTATCCAACCGGGACACGTCCACGAGCAGTACTTC.

This clone is a singleton in its sample. The V gene is TRBV7-2, the J gene TRBJ1-6, with TRBD1 identical over 10 bases. This CDR3 spans 15 amino acids. Germline CDR1 is SGHTA and CDR2 is FQGNSA. The ends lost 2 bases at V and 9 bases at J; junction bases unmatched: 4. The CDR3 protein is CASSLSTGGSSPLHF. In DNA form, the CDR3 reads TGTGCCAGCAGCTTATCGACAGGGGGCTCTTCACCCCTCCACTTT.

V usage is TRBV6-5 and J usage is TRBJ1-1, with 7 bases lining up with TRBD1. The CDR3 is 12 residues long. The V gene's germline CDR1 is MNHEY and CDR2 SVGAGI. V lost 6 bases to trimming and J lost 14 bases; unmatched junction nucleotides: 12. CDR3 in amino acids: CASRIRQGQVFF. The CDR3 nucleotides read TGTGCCAGCAGGATACGACAGGGTCAAGTCTTCTTT.

This chain uses TRBV28 with TRBJ2-7; 8 nucleotides align to TRBD2. The germline V gene encodes CDR1 MDHEN and CDR2 SYDVKM. The CDR3 contains 16 residues. V was pared by 7 bases and J by 2 bases, with 13 bases of the junction left unmatched. CDR3: CASNLGSGRNAYEQYF. In nucleotides, the CDR3 is TGTGCCAGCAATTTGGGGAGCGGGAGAAACGCCTACGAGCAGTACTTC.